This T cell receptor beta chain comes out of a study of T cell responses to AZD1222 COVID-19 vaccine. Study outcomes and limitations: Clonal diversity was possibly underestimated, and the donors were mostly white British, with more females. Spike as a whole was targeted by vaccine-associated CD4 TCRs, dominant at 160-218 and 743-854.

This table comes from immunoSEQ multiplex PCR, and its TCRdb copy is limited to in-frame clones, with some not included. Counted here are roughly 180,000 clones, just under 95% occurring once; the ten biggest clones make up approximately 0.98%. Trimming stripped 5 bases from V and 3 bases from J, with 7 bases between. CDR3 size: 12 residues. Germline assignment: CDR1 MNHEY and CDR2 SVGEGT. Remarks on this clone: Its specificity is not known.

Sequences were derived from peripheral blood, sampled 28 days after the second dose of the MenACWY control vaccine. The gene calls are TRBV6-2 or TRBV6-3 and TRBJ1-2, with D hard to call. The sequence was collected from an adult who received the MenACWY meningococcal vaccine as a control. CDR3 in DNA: TGTGCCAGCAGTCCAGATGACTATGGCTACACCTTC. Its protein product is CASSPDDYGYTF.